Listed here is a single T cell receptor beta chain. J was trimmed by 3 bases and V by 0 bases; bases with no gene match: 7. From germline, CDR1 is SGHKS and CDR2 YYEKEE (reference sequence). This CDR3 contains 17 residues. This specimen comes from a study of blood T cell repertoires in COVID-19. Sequencing used immunoSEQ multiplex PCR; TCRdb keeps in-frame clones, though not all of them. This sample yields about 150,000 clones, of which 65% to 85% are seen a single time; around 3.4% belongs to the top ten. This rearrangement joins TRBV5-5 to TRBJ1-5; TRBD1 agrees at 9 bases. The specimen was peripheral blood. This TCR came from a woman over 75 with acute or convalescent COVID-19. The CDR3 bases are TGTGCCAGCAGCTTGGGGGGGACAGGGAGGGCCAATCAGCCCCAGCATTTT. It is translated as CASSLGGTGRANQPQHF.